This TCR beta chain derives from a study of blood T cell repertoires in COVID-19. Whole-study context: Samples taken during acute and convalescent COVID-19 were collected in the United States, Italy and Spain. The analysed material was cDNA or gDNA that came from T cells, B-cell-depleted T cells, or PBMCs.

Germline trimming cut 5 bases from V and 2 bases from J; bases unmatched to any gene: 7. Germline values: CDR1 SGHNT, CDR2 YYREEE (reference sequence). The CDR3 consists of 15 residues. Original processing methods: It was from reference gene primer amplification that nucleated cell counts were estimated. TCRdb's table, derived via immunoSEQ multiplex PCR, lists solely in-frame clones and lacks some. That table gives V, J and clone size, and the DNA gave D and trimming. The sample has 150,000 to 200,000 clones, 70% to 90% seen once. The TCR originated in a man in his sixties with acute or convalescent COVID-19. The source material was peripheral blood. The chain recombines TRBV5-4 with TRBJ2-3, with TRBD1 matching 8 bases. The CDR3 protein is CASRLGQEDTDTQYF. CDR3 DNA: TGTGCCAGCAGACTGGGACAGGAGGACACAGATACGCAGTATTTT. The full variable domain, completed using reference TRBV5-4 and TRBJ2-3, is ETGVTQSPTHLIKTRGQQVTLRCSSQSGHNTVSWYQQALGQGPQFIFQYYREEENGRGNFPPRFSGLQFPNYSSELNVNALELDDSALYLCASRLGQEDTDTQYFGPGTRLTVL.